Listed here is a single T cell receptor beta chain. Other nucleotide sequences from this sample produce the same CDR3. The sample is drawn from a study of CD8+ T cells in alopecia areata. Treatment here: oral pan-JAK inhibitor, 5-10 mg twice daily. It was cDNA, reverse transcribed from extracted RNA, that served as the sequencing template. Assay: immunoSEQ multiplex PCR; the TCRdb copy retains only in-frame clones and omits some. The sample records approximately 210,000 clones, less than 45% being singletons. Sequencing was performed on CD4+ T cells sorted from blood, taken around week 36, from a patient treated with tofacitinib. The sequence derives from a human donor with alopecia areata.

The CDR3 spells CASSKGQGNQPQHF. Here the CDR3 DNA reads TGTGCCAGTAGTAAAGGACAGGGCAATCAGCCCCAGCATTTT. The J gene is TRBJ1-5, the V gene TRBV19; 7 nucleotides align to TRBD1. The CDR3 totals 14 residues. Germline lookup yields CDR1 LNHDA and CDR2 SQIVND (reference sequence). The ends lost 4 bases at V and 2 bases at J; junction bases unmatched: 2.